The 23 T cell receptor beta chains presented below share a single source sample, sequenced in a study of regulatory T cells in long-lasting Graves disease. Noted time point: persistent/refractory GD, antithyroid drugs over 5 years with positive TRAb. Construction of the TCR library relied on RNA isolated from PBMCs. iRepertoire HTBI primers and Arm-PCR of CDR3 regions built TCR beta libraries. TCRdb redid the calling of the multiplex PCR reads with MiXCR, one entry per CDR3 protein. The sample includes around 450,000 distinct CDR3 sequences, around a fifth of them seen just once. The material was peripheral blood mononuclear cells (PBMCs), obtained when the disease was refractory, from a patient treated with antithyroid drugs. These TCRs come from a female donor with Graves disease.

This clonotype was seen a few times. CDR3 sequence: CASSLRGGSQETQYF. The CDR3 coding sequence is TGCGCCAGCAGCTTGCGTGGGGGAAGTCAAGAGACCCAGTACTTC. This chain uses TRBV5-1 with TRBJ2-5; D is tentatively TRBD1 or TRBD2 (5 bases each). Germline-derived CDR1 and CDR2 are SGHRS and YFSETQ. The CDR3 totals 15 residues. The V gene lost 1 base and the J gene lost 2 bases, with 12 bases spanning the gap.

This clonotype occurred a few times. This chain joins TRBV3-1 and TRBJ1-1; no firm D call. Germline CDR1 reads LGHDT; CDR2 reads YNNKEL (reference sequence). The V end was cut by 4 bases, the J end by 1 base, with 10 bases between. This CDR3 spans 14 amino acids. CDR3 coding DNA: TGTGCCAGCAGCCCAACATCGGGGAACACTGAAGCTTTCTTT. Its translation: CASSPTSGNTEAFF.

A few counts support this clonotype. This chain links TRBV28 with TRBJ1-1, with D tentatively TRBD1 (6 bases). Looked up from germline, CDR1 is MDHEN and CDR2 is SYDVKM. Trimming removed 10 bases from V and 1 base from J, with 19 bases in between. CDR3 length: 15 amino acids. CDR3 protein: CATNEGGGENTEAFF. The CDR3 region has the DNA TGTGCCACCAACGAGGGGGGGGGGGAGAACACTGAAGCTTTCTTT.

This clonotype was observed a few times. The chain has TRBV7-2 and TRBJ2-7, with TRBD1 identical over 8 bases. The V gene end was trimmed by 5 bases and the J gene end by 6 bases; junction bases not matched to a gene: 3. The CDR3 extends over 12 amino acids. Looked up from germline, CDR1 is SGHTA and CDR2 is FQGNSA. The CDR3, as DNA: TGTGCCAGCAGCCGGACAGGGAGCGAGCAGTACTTC. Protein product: CASSRTGSEQYF.

This CDR3 is CASSLVGGQGVEQYF. The CDR3 DNA reads as TGTGCCAGCAGCTTAGTCGGGGGGCAGGGTGTCGAGCAGTACTTC. V and J are TRBV7-9 and TRBJ2-7, with D possibly being TRBD2 (7 bases). Germline loops: CDR1 SEHNR, CDR2 FQNEAQ (reference sequence). There are 15 residues in the CDR3. The V gene lost 1 base and the J gene lost 6 bases, with 16 bases spanning the gap.

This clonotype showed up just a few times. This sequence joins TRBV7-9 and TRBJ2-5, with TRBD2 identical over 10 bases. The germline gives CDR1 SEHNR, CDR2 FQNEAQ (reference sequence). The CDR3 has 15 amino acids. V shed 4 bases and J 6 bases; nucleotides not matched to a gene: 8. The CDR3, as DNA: TGTGCCAGCAGCTCGAATAGCGGGGGGCCAAAGACCCAGTACTTC. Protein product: CASSSNSGGPKTQYF.

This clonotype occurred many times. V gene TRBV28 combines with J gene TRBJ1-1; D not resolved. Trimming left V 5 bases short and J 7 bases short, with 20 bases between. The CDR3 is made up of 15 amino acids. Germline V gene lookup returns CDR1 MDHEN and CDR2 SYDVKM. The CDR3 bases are TGTGCCAGCAGTCTCTCTACCCGATCTGGTGATGAAGCTTTCTTT. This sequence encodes CASSLSTRSGDEAFF.

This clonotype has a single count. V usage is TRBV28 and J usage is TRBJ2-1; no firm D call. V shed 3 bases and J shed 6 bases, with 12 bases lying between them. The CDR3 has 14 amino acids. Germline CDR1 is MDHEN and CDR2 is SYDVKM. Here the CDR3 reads CASSFPGSRNEQFF. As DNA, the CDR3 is TGTGCCAGCAGTTTCCCAGGTTCCCGCAATGAGCAGTTCTTC.

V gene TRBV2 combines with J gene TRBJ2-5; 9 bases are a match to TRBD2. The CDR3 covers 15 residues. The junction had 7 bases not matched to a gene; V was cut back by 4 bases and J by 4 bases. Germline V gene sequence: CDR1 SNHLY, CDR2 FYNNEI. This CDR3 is CASSAELAGRETQYF. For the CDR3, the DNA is TGTGCCAGCAGTGCAGAGCTAGCGGGGAGAGAGACCCAGTACTTC.

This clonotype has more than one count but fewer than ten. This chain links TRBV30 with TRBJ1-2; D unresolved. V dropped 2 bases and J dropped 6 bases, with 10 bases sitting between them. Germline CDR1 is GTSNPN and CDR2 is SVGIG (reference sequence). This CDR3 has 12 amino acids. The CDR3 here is CAWSYKSNGYTF. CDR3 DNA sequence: TGTGCCTGGAGTTATAAGAGTAATGGCTACACCTTC.

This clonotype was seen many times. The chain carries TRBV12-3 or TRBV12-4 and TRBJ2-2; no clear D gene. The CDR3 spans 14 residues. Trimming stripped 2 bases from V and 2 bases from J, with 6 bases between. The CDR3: CASSLRANTGELFF. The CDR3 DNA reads TGTGCCAGCAGTTTACGAGCAAACACCGGGGAGCTGTTTTTT.

The chain's CDR3 is CSVTGGLGGYTF. In nucleotides, the CDR3 is TGCAGCGTTACAGGGGGCTTGGGTGGCTACACCTTC. This chain joins TRBV29-1 and TRBJ1-2, with TRBD1 matching over 9 bases. J was trimmed by 7 bases and V by 5 bases; bases with no gene match: 5. Germline loops: CDR1 SQVTM, CDR2 ANQGSEA. The CDR3 spans 12 residues.

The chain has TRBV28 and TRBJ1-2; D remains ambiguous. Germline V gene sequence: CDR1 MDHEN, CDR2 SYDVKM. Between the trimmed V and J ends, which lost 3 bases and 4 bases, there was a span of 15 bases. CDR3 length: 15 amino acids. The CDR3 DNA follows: TGTGCCAGCAGTTTCCCGCCGACGGCTACCTATGGCTACACCTTC. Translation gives CASSFPPTATYGYTF.

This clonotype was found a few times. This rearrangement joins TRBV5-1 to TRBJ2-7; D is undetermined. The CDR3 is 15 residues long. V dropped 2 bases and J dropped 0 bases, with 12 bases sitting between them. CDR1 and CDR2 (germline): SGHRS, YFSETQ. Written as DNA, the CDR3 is TGCGCCAGCAGCTTATTTGGGGTCAGCTCCTACGAGCAGTACTTC. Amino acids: CASSLFGVSSYEQYF.

The CDR3 DNA sequence: TGTGCCTGGAGTGTACGCACAGCTAACTATGGCTACACCTTC. Translated, it gives CAWSVRTANYGYTF. The rearrangement uses TRBV30 and TRBJ1-2; D call uncertain. V lost 0 bases, J lost 0 bases, and 8 bases lay in between. The germline V gene has CDR1 GTSNPN and CDR2 SVGIG (reference sequence). The CDR3 is 14 residues long.

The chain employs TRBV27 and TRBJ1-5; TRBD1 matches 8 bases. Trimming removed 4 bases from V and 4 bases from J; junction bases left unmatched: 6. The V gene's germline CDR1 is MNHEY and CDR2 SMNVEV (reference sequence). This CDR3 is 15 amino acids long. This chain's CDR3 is CASSSGQGWNQPQHF. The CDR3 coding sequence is TGTGCCAGCAGTTCCGGACAGGGATGGAATCAGCCCCAGCATTTT.

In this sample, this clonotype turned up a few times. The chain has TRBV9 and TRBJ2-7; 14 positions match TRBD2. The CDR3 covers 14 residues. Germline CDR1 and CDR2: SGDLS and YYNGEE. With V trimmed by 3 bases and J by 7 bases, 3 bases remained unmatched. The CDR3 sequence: CASSGLAGGGEQYF. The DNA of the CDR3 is TGTGCCAGCAGCGGACTAGCGGGAGGGGGAGAGCAGTACTTC.

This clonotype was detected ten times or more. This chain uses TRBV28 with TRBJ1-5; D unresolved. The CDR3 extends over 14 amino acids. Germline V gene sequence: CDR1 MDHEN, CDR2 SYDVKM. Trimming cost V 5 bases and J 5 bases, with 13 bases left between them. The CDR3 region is CASSRLDNYQPQHF. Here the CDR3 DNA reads TGTGCCAGCAGTCGCCTCGACAATTATCAGCCCCAGCATTTT.

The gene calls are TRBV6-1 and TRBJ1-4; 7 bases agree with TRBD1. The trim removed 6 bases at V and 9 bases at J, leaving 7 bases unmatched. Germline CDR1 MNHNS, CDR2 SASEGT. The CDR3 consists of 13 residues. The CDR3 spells CASSPRDRQKLFF. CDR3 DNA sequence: TGTGCCAGCAGCCCCCGGGACAGACAAAAACTGTTTTTT.

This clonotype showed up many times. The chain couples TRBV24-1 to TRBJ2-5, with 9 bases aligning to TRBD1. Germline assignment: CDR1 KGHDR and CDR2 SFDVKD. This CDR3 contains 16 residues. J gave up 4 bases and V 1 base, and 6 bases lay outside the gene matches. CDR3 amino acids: CATSDFGTGKRETQYF. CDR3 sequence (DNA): TGTGCCACCAGTGATTTTGGGACAGGGAAAAGAGAGACCCAGTACTTC.

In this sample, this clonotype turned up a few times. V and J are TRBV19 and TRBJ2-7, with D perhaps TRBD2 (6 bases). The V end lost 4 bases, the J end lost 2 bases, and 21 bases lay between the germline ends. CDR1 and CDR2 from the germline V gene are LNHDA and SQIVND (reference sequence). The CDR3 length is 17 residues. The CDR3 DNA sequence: TGTGCCAGTAGTACCTTGGGCGGGGCTCTCGGGACCTACGAGCAGTACTTC. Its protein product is CASSTLGGALGTYEQYF.

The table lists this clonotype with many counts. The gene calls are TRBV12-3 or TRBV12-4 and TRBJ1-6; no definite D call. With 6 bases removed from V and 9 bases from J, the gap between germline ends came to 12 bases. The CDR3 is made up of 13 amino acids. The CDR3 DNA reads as TGTGCCAGCAGCCCCCAGGATGTTTCACCCCTCCACTTT. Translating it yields CASSPQDVSPLHF.

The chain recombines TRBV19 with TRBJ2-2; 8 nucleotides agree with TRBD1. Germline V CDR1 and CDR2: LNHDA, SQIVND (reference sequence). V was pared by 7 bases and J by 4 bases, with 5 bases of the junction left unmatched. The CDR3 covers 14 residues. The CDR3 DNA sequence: TGTGCCAGTACCAAGGACAGGGTCACCGGGGAGCTGTTTTTT. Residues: CASTKDRVTGELFF.